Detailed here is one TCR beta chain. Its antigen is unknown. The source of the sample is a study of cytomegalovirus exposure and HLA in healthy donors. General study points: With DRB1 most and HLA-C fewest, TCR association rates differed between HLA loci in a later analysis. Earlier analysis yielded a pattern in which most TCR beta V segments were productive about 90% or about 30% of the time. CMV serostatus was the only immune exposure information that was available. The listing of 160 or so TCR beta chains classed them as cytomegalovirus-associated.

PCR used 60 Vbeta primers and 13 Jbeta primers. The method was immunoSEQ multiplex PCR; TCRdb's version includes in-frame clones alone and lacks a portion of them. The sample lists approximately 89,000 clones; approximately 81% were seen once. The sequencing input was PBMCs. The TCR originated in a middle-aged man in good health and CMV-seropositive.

The CDR3 protein is CASSLKGTPYALRETQYF. Here the CDR3 DNA reads TGTGCCAGCAGTTTGAAGGGGACACCATATGCCCTGAGGGAGACCCAGTACTTC. This sequence joins TRBV28 and TRBJ2-5, with D tentatively TRBD1 (6 bases). The CDR3 has 18 amino acids. In germline, CDR1 is MDHEN, CDR2 SYDVKM. V lost 3 bases to trimming and J lost 5 bases, with 25 bases between them.